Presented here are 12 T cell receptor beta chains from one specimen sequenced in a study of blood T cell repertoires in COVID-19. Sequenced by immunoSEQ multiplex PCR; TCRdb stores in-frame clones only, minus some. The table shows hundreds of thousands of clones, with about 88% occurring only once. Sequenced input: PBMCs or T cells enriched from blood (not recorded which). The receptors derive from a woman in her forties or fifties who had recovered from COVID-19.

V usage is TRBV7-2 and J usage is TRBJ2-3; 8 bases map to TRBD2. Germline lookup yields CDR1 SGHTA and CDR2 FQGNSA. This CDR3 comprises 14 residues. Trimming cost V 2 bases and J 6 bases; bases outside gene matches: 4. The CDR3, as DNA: TGTGCCAGCAGCTTACTCGGGACTAGGGATACGCAGTATTTT. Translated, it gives CASSLLGTRDTQYF.

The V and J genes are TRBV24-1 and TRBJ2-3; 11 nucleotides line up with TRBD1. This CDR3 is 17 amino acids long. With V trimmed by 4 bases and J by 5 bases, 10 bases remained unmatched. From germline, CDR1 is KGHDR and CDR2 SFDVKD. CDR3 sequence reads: CATSDVSGQGAGDTQYF. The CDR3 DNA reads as TGTGCCACCAGTGACGTATCCGGACAGGGGGCAGGAGATACGCAGTATTTT.

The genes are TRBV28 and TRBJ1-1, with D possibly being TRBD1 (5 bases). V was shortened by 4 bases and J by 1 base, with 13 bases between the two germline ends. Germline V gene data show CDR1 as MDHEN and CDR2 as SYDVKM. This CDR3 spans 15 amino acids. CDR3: CASSSPSGGNTEAFF. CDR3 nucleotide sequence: TGTGCCAGCAGTTCCCCATCGGGGGGGAACACTGAAGCTTTCTTT.

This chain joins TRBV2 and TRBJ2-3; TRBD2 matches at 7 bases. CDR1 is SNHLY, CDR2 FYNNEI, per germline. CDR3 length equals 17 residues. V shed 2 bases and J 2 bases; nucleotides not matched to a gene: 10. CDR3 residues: CASSESGLVYNTDTQYF. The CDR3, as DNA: TGTGCCAGCAGTGAATCCGGACTAGTTTATAACACAGATACGCAGTATTTT.

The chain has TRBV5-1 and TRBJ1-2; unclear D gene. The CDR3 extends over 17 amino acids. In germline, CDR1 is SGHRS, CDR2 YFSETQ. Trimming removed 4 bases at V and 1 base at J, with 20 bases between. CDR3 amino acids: CASSQTTTARGNYGYTF. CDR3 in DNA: TGCGCCAGCAGCCAAACTACGACGGCTCGCGGTAACTATGGCTACACCTTC.

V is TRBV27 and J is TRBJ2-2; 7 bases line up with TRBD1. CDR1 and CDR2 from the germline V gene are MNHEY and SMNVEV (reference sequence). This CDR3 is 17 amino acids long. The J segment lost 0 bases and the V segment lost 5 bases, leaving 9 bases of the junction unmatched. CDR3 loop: CASSRHTGATNTGELFF. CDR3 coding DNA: TGTGCCAGCAGTCGACATACAGGGGCCACGAACACCGGGGAGCTGTTTTTT.

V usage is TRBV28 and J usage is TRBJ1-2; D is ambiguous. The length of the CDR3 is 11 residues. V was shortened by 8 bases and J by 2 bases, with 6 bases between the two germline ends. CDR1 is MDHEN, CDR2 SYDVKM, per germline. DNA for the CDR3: TGTGCCAGCGGCCCAAACTATGGCTACACCTTC. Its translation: CASGPNYGYTF.

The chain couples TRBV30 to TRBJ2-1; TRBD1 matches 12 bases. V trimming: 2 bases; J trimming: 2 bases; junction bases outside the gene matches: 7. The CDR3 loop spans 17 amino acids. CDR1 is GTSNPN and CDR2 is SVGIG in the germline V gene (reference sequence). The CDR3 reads CAWSRPGTGGAYNEQFF. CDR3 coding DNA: TGTGCCTGGAGTCGACCCGGGACAGGGGGCGCCTACAATGAGCAGTTCTTC. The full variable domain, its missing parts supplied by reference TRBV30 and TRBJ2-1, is SQTIHQWPATLVQPVGSPLSLECTVEGTSNPNLYWYRQAAGRGLQLLFYSVGIGQISSEVPQNLSASRPQDRQFILSSKKLLLSDSGFYLCAWSRPGTGGAYNEQFFGPGTRLTVL.

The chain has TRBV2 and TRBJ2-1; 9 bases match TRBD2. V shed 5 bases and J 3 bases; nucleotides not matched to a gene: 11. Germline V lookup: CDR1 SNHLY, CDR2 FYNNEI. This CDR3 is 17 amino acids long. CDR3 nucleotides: TGTGCCAGCAGTTCACCGACTAGCGGACCATACTACAATGAGCAGTTCTTC. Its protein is CASSSPTSGPYYNEQFF.

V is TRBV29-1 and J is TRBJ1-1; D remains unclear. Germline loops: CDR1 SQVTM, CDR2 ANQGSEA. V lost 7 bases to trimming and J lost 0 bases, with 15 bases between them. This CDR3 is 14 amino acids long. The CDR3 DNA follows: TGCAGCGCTGACCCGAGCCGAGTGAACACTGAAGCTTTCTTT. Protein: CSADPSRVNTEAFF.

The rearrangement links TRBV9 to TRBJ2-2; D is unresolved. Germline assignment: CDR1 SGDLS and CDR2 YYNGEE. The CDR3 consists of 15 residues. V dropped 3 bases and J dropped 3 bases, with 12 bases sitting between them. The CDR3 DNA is TGTGCCAGCAGCGGCGAGGTAGGATACACCGGGGAGCTGTTTTTT. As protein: CASSGEVGYTGELFF.

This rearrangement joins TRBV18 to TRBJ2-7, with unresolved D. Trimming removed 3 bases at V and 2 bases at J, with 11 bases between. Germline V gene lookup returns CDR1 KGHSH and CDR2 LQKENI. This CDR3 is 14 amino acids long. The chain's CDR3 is CASSPQAPAYEQYF. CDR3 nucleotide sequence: TGTGCCAGCTCACCGCAGGCCCCGGCCTACGAGCAGTACTTC. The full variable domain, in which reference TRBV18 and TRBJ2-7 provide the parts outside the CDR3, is NAGVMQNPRHLVRRRGQEARLRCSPMKGHSHVYWYRQLPEEGLKFMVYLQKENIIDESGMPKERFSAEFPKEGPSILRIQQVVRGDSAAYFCASSPQAPAYEQYFGPGTRLTVT.